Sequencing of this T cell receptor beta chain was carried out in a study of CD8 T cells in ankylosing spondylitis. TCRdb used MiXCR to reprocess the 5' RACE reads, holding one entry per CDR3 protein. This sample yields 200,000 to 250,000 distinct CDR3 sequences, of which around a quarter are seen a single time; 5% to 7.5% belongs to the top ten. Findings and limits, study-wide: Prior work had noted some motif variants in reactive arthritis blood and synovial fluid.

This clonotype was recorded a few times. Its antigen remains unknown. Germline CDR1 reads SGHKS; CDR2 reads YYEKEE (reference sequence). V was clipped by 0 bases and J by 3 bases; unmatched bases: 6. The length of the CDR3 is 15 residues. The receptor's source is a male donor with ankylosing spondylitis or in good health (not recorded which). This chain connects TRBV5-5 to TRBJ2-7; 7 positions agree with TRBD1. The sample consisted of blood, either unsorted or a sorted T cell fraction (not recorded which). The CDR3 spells CASSLAGTEDYEQYF. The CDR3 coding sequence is TGTGCCAGCAGCTTGGCCGGGACAGAGGACTACGAGCAGTACTTC.